Listed here are 22 T cell receptor beta chains from one sample, sequenced in a study of cytomegalovirus exposure and HLA in healthy donors. Primers: 60 Vbeta forward and 13 Jbeta reverse. Some clones are missing from TCRdb's copy, which holds only in-frame ones; the method was immunoSEQ multiplex PCR. Here the sample spans about 110,000 clones, approximately 71% being singletons. Material for sequencing was PBMCs. The receptors originated from a man in his forties in good health and CMV-seronegative.

The chain links TRBV29-1 to TRBJ2-1, with 11 nucleotides matching TRBD2. The CDR3 consists of 13 residues. The V gene end was trimmed by 7 bases and the J gene end by 5 bases; junction bases not matched to a gene: 4. In germline, CDR1 is SQVTM, CDR2 ANQGSEA. DNA of the CDR3: TGCAGCGCTAGCGGGGGGAAAGACAATGAGCAGTTCTTC. This encodes CSASGGKDNEQFF.

The table lists this clone with a count of one. This chain connects TRBV2 to TRBJ2-7; 10 bases map to TRBD1. The germline V gene encodes CDR1 SNHLY and CDR2 FYNNEI. After removal of 6 bases from V and 4 bases from J, the junction contained 6 bases not matched to a gene. This CDR3 spans 14 amino acids. The chain's CDR3 is CASRGDRGRYEQYF. The DNA for the CDR3 is TGTGCCAGCAGGGGGGACAGGGGTCGGTACGAGCAGTACTTC.

This rearrangement joins TRBV9 to TRBJ1-2, with 8 bases identical to TRBD1. Trimming removed 0 bases from V and 6 bases from J; junction bases left unmatched: 7. The CDR3 has 15 residues. The germline V gene has CDR1 SGDLS and CDR2 YYNGEE. The CDR3 DNA sequence: TGTGCCAGCAGCGTAGTCGGACAGGGCTTAAATGGCTACACCTTC. Amino acids: CASSVVGQGLNGYTF.

The genes are TRBV5-1 and TRBJ2-5, with a weak D call TRBD1 (5 bases). The J call may be incorrect, as the DNA end agrees better with TRBJ2-7. This CDR3 is built from 15 residues. Germline values: CDR1 SGHRS, CDR2 YFSETQ. CDR3 sequence: CASSLSGKQPYEQYF. The CDR3 nucleotides read TGCGCCAGCAGCTTGTCAGGGAAACAGCCCTACGAGCAGTACTTC.

V usage is TRBV7-9 and J usage is TRBJ2-5; possibly TRBD2 for D (5 bases). Germline-derived CDR1 and CDR2 are SEHNR and FQNEAQ (reference sequence). The CDR3 is 13 residues long. V lost 3 bases, J lost 4 bases, and 9 bases lay in between. The CDR3 loop is CASSLEAGETQYF. The CDR3 DNA reads as TGTGCCAGCAGCTTGGAGGCGGGAGAGACCCAGTACTTC.

The chain's CDR3 is CASSPEGTAYNSPLHF. The CDR3 DNA is TGTGCCAGCAGCCCGGAGGGGACAGCTTATAATTCACCCCTCCACTTT. This chain links TRBV5-4 with TRBJ1-6, with 7 bases identical to TRBD1. J gave up 4 bases and V 4 bases, and 8 bases lay outside the gene matches. CDR1 and CDR2 (germline): SGHNT, YYREEE (reference sequence). The CDR3 consists of 16 residues.

The rearrangement uses TRBV7-3 and TRBJ2-3; possible D gene TRBD2, 5 bases. Between the trimmed V and J ends, which lost 5 bases and 5 bases, there was a span of 14 bases. CDR3 length equals 14 residues. Germline V gene lookup returns CDR1 SGHTA and CDR2 FQGTGA. DNA for the CDR3: TGTGCCAGCAGCCCCCGGCCAGGAGGAGATACGCAGTATTTT. Its translation is CASSPRPGGDTQYF.

J is TRBJ2-7 and V is TRBV6-1, with no clear D. Germline V lookup: CDR1 MNHNS, CDR2 SASEGT. The CDR3 sequence is 13 residues long. V dropped 2 bases and J dropped 2 bases, with 7 bases sitting between them. The CDR3 DNA sequence: TGTGCCAGCAGTGAACCAGGTACCTACGAGCAGTACTTC. It yields the protein CASSEPGTYEQYF.

The rearrangement joins TRBV6-1 to TRBJ1-6, with 10 bases lining up with TRBD1. The CDR3 extends over 14 amino acids. Looked up from germline, CDR1 is MNHNS and CDR2 is SASEGT. The V and J ends lost 6 bases and 5 bases, in that order; junction bases with no gene match: 1. The chain's CDR3 is CASRDRGNNSPLHF. The CDR3 nucleotides are TGTGCCAGCAGGGACAGGGGGAATAATTCACCCCTCCACTTT.

This rearrangement joins TRBV11-2 to TRBJ1-2, with D tentatively TRBD1 (6 bases). The V end lost 2 bases, the J end lost 8 bases, and 24 bases lay between the germline ends. Germline V CDR1 and CDR2: SGHAT, FQNNGV. CDR3 length equals 17 residues. The CDR3 spells CASSLYDRPSLIRGYTF. For the CDR3, the DNA is TGTGCCAGCAGCTTATATGACAGGCCAAGCCTAATACGAGGCTACACCTTC.

J is TRBJ2-7 and V is TRBV11-2; TRBD1 is a possible D gene (5 bases). Between the trimmed V and J ends, which lost 3 bases and 6 bases, there was a span of 12 bases. This CDR3 comprises 13 residues. Germline V gene data show CDR1 as SGHAT and CDR2 as FQNNGV. The CDR3 nucleotides read TGTGCCAGCAGCTTGGACACCCGGGTCGAGCAGTACTTC. Amino acids: CASSLDTRVEQYF.

The rearrangement uses TRBV5-4 and TRBJ1-6, with TRBD1 identical over 9 bases. V shed 2 bases, J shed 2 bases, and the junction held 2 bases outside the gene matches. Per germline, CDR1 SGHNT and CDR2 YYREEE (reference sequence). This CDR3 contains 16 residues. Here the CDR3 DNA reads TGTGCCAGCAGCTTCGACAGGGGGGCCTATAATTCACCCCTCCACTTT. Its translation: CASSFDRGAYNSPLHF.

The gene calls are TRBV5-1 and TRBJ2-1; 8 nucleotides match TRBD2. The CDR3 is 16 amino acids. V was clipped by 4 bases and J by 2 bases; unmatched bases: 8. Germline values: CDR1 SGHRS, CDR2 YFSETQ. The CDR3 DNA reads as TGCGCCAGCAGCCCGGGGGGGGGAGCTACCTACAATGAGCAGTTCTTC. It encodes CASSPGGGATYNEQFF.

This chain connects TRBV10-3 to TRBJ2-2; 15 nucleotides match TRBD2. The V and J ends lost 0 bases and 1 base, in that order; junction bases with no gene match: 0. The CDR3 extends over 18 amino acids. Germline V gene sequence: CDR1 ENHRY, CDR2 SYGVKD. CDR3 in amino acids: CAISESGLAGGNTGELFF. In DNA, the CDR3 is TGTGCCATCAGTGAGTCGGGACTAGCGGGGGGGAACACCGGGGAGCTGTTTTTT.

This rearrangement joins TRBV6-5 to TRBJ1-1; the D gene is possibly TRBD1 (5 bases). There are 12 residues in the CDR3. Trimming took 11 bases from V and 5 from J, leaving 15 bases between them. Germline V CDR1 and CDR2: MNHEY, SVGAGI. The CDR3 DNA is TGTGCCTCGAGCGGGGGGAAGACTGAAGCTTTCTTT. It is translated as CASSGGKTEAFF.

The chain recombines TRBV21-1 with TRBJ2-5; TRBD2, as called in the table, went unchecked against the DNA. TRBV21-1 is a pseudogene locus. This CDR3 comprises 18 residues. CDR3 nucleotides: TGTGCCAGCAGCAAAGTCGCTAACGGGGGGTACAACCAAGAGACCCAGTACTTC. As protein: CASSKVANGGYNQETQYF.

This clone occurred once. The rearrangement uses TRBV6-1 and TRBJ1-4; 8 bases fit TRBD1. J was trimmed by 0 bases and V by 4 bases; bases with no gene match: 4. CDR1 and CDR2 from the germline V gene are MNHNS and SASEGT. This CDR3 spans 16 amino acids. CDR3 DNA sequence: TGTGCCAGCAGTGGGGGACAGGACCCAACTAATGAAAAACTGTTTTTT. Its protein product is CASSGGQDPTNEKLFF.

The rearrangement uses TRBV12-5 and TRBJ2-7, with a possible D match to TRBD2 (6 bases). From germline, CDR1 is LGHNT and CDR2 FRNRAP. The CDR3 loop spans 15 amino acids. Trimming left V 6 bases short and J 1 base short, with 16 bases between. The CDR3 loop reads CASGWGGPPSYEQYF. The CDR3 region has the DNA TGTGCTAGTGGCTGGGGAGGACCCCCGTCCTACGAGCAGTACTTC.

J is TRBJ1-1 and V is TRBV6-6, with TRBD1 as a possible D gene (6 bases). V was clipped by 0 bases and J by 4 bases, with 12 bases between them. CDR3 length equals 15 residues. In germline, CDR1 is MNHNY, CDR2 SVGAGI (reference sequence). The CDR3 loop reads CASSYSVGAGTEAFF. The CDR3 coding sequence is TGTGCCAGCAGTTACTCGGTGGGGGCGGGCACTGAAGCTTTCTTT.

The rearrangement uses TRBV7-6 and TRBJ2-5, with no clear D. With the DNA end fitting TRBJ2-7 better, the J assignment may be wrong. CDR1 is SGHVS, CDR2 FNYEAQ, per germline. The CDR3 spans 13 residues. Written as DNA, the CDR3 is TGTGCCAGCAGCTTAAGACTTTCCTACGAGCAGTACTTC. Encoded protein: CASSLRLSYEQYF.

The rearrangement links TRBV21-1 to TRBJ2-4; the table's D call TRBD2 went unverified against the DNA. TRBV21-1 is recorded as a pseudogene. The CDR3 spans 16 residues. The CDR3 DNA sequence: TGTGCCAGCAGCATTATACGGGGGGCGCGAGAAAACATTCAGTACTTC. Its protein product is CASSIIRGARENIQYF.

V gene TRBV9 combines with J gene TRBJ2-3; 8 bases match TRBD2. The CDR3 is 17 amino acids. With V trimmed by 0 bases and J by 3 bases, 9 bases remained unmatched. CDR1 is SGDLS, CDR2 YYNGEE, per germline. The CDR3 coding sequence is TGTGCCAGCAGCGTAGATACTAGCGGATCAGTAACAGATACGCAGTATTTT. Amino acids: CASSVDTSGSVTDTQYF.